Listed below are T cell receptor beta chains from one sample, sequenced in a study of OX40 agonist ivuxolimab in advanced cancers. Generated by immunoSEQ multiplex PCR, the TCRdb table keeps only in-frame clones and is missing some. The sample includes approximately 98,000 clones, approximately 90% of them seen just once. The sequencing here drew on CD4+ or CD8+ T cells sorted from blood, taken in a trial of the OX40 agonist ivuxolimab. These receptors all stem from an adult with an advanced solid tumor such as melanoma, head and neck, liver or kidney cancer. Each CDR3 is given with its conserved first and last residue. Each record gives: CDR3 DNA, CDR3 protein, clone size, V gene, D gene, J gene. A D gene is named only where the DNA matches it firmly. Clone size is shown for a subset of rows, as once, few, many or a class of expanded clone.

CDR3nt: TGTGCCAGCAGCTTAGTAGGGGGCAGTTCGGGCGAGCAGTACTTC; CDR3aa: CASSLVGGSSGEQYF; abundance: -; v_gene: TRBV11-2; d_gene: TRBD1; j_gene: TRBJ2-7
CDR3nt: TGCGCCAGCAGTCTTTCCGGGACGGCCAATGCTGGGGCCAACGTCCTGACTTTC; CDR3aa: CASSLSGTANAGANVLTF; abundance: -; v_gene: TRBV4-1; d_gene: -; j_gene: TRBJ2-6
CDR3nt: TGTGCCAGCAGTCGTCGGGGGGGCGCCGGCGGGGAGCTGTTTTTT; CDR3aa: CASSRRGGAGGELFF; abundance: -; v_gene: TRBV6-5; d_gene: TRBD2; j_gene: TRBJ2-2
CDR3nt: TGTGCCTGGATGAAACAACCGACAGGGAGCTCTGGAAACACCATATATTTT; CDR3aa: CAWMKQPTGSSGNTIYF; abundance: -; v_gene: TRBV30; d_gene: TRBD1; j_gene: TRBJ1-3
CDR3nt: TGCGCCAGCAGCTTGGCAGTCGCGAACACCGGGGAGCTGTTTTTT; CDR3aa: CASSLAVANTGELFF; abundance: many; v_gene: TRBV5-1; d_gene: -; j_gene: TRBJ2-2
CDR3nt: TGTGCCAGTAGTGGGATGTTGGGAGAGACCCAGTACTTC; CDR3aa: CASSGMLGETQYF; abundance: -; v_gene: TRBV19; d_gene: -; j_gene: TRBJ2-5
CDR3nt: TGTGCCAGCAGTTTAGGGGCAGGGGGTAACTATGGCTACACCTTC; CDR3aa: CASSLGAGGNYGYTF; abundance: -; v_gene: TRBV27; d_gene: TRBD1; j_gene: TRBJ1-2
CDR3nt: TGTGCCATCATGTCGGCGGACCTATGGGGCCAAGCTTTCTTT; CDR3aa: CAIMSADLWGQAFF; abundance: -; v_gene: TRBV10-3; d_gene: -; j_gene: TRBJ1-1
CDR3nt: TGCGCCAGCAGCTTGGGGGACACTTCCTACGAGCAGTACTTC; CDR3aa: CASSLGDTSYEQYF; abundance: once; v_gene: TRBV5-1; d_gene: -; j_gene: TRBJ2-7
CDR3nt: TGCGCCAGCAGCTTGGGCGCTCTGAGCTCTGGAAACACCATATATTTT; CDR3aa: CASSLGALSSGNTIYF; abundance: -; v_gene: TRBV5-1; d_gene: -; j_gene: TRBJ1-3
CDR3nt: TGTGCCTGGAGTGTACTGGGACCGAGCAATCAGCCCCAGCATTTT; CDR3aa: CAWSVLGPSNQPQHF; abundance: many; v_gene: TRBV30; d_gene: -; j_gene: TRBJ1-5
CDR3nt: TGTGCCAGCTCCCCCGGGGCAGACCCTAACTATGGCTACACCTTC; CDR3aa: CASSPGADPNYGYTF; abundance: -; v_gene: TRBV18; d_gene: -; j_gene: TRBJ1-2
CDR3nt: TGTGCCAGCAGCTTAGCGGGTTCGACAGGGGGCGGCACCTTC; CDR3aa: CASSLAGSTGGGTF; abundance: -; v_gene: TRBV11-2; d_gene: TRBD1; j_gene: TRBJ1-2
CDR3nt: TGTGCCAGCAGCCCTCGACAGGGAATAGACTCACCCCTCCACTTT; CDR3aa: CASSPRQGIDSPLHF; abundance: -; v_gene: TRBV16; d_gene: TRBD1; j_gene: TRBJ1-6
CDR3nt: TGTGCCAGCAGCCAAGACCCAGGGGGCGGAAACACCATATATTTT; CDR3aa: CASSQDPGGGNTIYF; abundance: -; v_gene: TRBV5-4; d_gene: TRBD1; j_gene: TRBJ1-3
CDR3nt: TGTGCCTGGAGGAAAGGACAGCTTGAGCAGTTCTTC; CDR3aa: CAWRKGQLEQFF; abundance: -; v_gene: TRBV30; d_gene: -; j_gene: TRBJ2-1
CDR3nt: TGTGCCAGCAGCCGGGATTTATTAGCGGGGGGCCCCTACGAGCAGTACTTC; CDR3aa: CASSRDLLAGGPYEQYF; abundance: -; v_gene: TRBV5-4; d_gene: TRBD2; j_gene: TRBJ2-7
CDR3nt: TGTGCCAGCAGCGCACAGGGCCTTGGCTACACCTTC; CDR3aa: CASSAQGLGYTF; abundance: -; v_gene: TRBV9; d_gene: -; j_gene: TRBJ1-2
CDR3nt: TGTGCCAGCAGCTTTCAATCTTACGAGCAGTACTTC; CDR3aa: CASSFQSYEQYF; abundance: -; v_gene: TRBV11-2; d_gene: -; j_gene: TRBJ2-7
CDR3nt: TGTGCCAGCAAGAGAACAGGGGGCGCAGATCAGCCCCAGCATTTT; CDR3aa: CASKRTGGADQPQHF; abundance: once; v_gene: TRBV7-8; d_gene: TRBD1; j_gene: TRBJ1-5
CDR3nt: TGCGCCAGCAGCTTGTACAGTACTCCAACTAATGAAAAACTGTTTTTT; CDR3aa: CASSLYSTPTNEKLFF; abundance: -; v_gene: TRBV5-1; d_gene: -; j_gene: TRBJ1-4
CDR3nt: TGCGCCAGCAGCTATGTCGATGAGCAGTTCTTC; CDR3aa: CASSYVDEQFF; abundance: once; v_gene: TRBV5-1; d_gene: -; j_gene: TRBJ2-1
CDR3nt: TGTGCCGGGTTAGGCGACAGATTCACCGGGGAGCTGTTTTTT; CDR3aa: CAGLGDRFTGELFF; abundance: few; v_gene: TRBV30; d_gene: -; j_gene: TRBJ2-2
CDR3nt: TGTGCCAGCAGCCGGCTGGTAGGCGGGGGGGCCTGGATCACCGGGGAGCTGTTTTTT; CDR3aa: CASSRLVGGGAWITGELFF; abundance: -; v_gene: TRBV7-2; d_gene: TRBD2; j_gene: TRBJ2-2
CDR3nt: TGTGCCAGCAGTTTGAAGGGCTACGAGCAGTACTTC; CDR3aa: CASSLKGYEQYF; abundance: few; v_gene: TRBV28; d_gene: -; j_gene: TRBJ2-7
CDR3nt: TGTGCCAGCTCTCTCCTCGGGGACGGCTACGAGCAGTACTTC; CDR3aa: CASSLLGDGYEQYF; abundance: once; v_gene: TRBV18; d_gene: -; j_gene: TRBJ2-7
CDR3nt: TGTGCCAGCAGCTTATCGGTACTGGCCACCGGGGAGCTGTTTTTT; CDR3aa: CASSLSVLATGELFF; abundance: -; v_gene: TRBV7-8; d_gene: -; j_gene: TRBJ2-2
CDR3nt: TGTGCCAGCAGCCCAGGACTAGCGGGTATCTACGAGCAGTACTTC; CDR3aa: CASSPGLAGIYEQYF; abundance: -; v_gene: TRBV11-2; d_gene: TRBD2; j_gene: TRBJ2-7
CDR3nt: TGTGCCAGCAGCGGCCGCAGGGGGCCTTCGAACACCGGGGAGCTGTTTTTT; CDR3aa: CASSGRRGPSNTGELFF; abundance: once; v_gene: TRBV9; d_gene: TRBD1; j_gene: TRBJ2-2
CDR3nt: TGCGCCAGCAGCTATCCCGCCGGGACAGGATATGGCTACACCTTC; CDR3aa: CASSYPAGTGYGYTF; abundance: -; v_gene: TRBV4-1; d_gene: TRBD1; j_gene: TRBJ1-2
CDR3nt: TGTGCCAGCAGTTACTCCGGACGGAACTATGGCTACACCTTC; CDR3aa: CASSYSGRNYGYTF; abundance: -; v_gene: TRBV6-5; d_gene: -; j_gene: TRBJ1-2
CDR3nt: TGTGCCAGCTCACCTCTGCCGGGGTATCAAGTAGATACGCAGTATTTT; CDR3aa: CASSPLPGYQVDTQYF; abundance: -; v_gene: TRBV18; d_gene: -; j_gene: TRBJ2-3
CDR3nt: TGCGCCAGCAGTCCCGACAGTTCTGGGGCCAACGTCCTGACTTTC; CDR3aa: CASSPDSSGANVLTF; abundance: -; v_gene: TRBV10-1; d_gene: -; j_gene: TRBJ2-6
CDR3nt: TGTGCCGACATGGAAGGAGGGAGCGGCGGCGGGGAGCTGTTTTTT; CDR3aa: CADMEGGSGGGELFF; abundance: -; v_gene: TRBV11-2; d_gene: -; j_gene: TRBJ2-2
CDR3nt: TGTGCCAGCAGCTTGGGACAGGGGGCCGGTAATGAAAAACTGTTTTTT; CDR3aa: CASSLGQGAGNEKLFF; abundance: -; v_gene: TRBV5-6; d_gene: TRBD1; j_gene: TRBJ1-4
CDR3nt: TGCGCCAGCAGCCAAGATCCCGGACAGACGGGCTATGGCTACACCTTC; CDR3aa: CASSQDPGQTGYGYTF; abundance: -; v_gene: TRBV4-1; d_gene: -; j_gene: TRBJ1-2
CDR3nt: TGCGCCAGCAGAGAGGGTAGTACCGGGGAGCTGTTTTTT; CDR3aa: CASREGSTGELFF; abundance: -; v_gene: TRBV5-1; d_gene: -; j_gene: TRBJ2-2
CDR3nt: TGTGCCAGCAGCTTAGTTGGAGATACGCAGTATTTT; CDR3aa: CASSLVGDTQYF; abundance: -; v_gene: TRBV11-2; d_gene: -; j_gene: TRBJ2-3
CDR3nt: TGTGCCTGGAGTGCTCCAGTGGCAACTAATGAAAAACTGTTTTTT; CDR3aa: CAWSAPVATNEKLFF; abundance: -; v_gene: TRBV30; d_gene: -; j_gene: TRBJ1-4
CDR3nt: TGTGCCAGCAGCCTAGGACTAGCCGCAGATACGCAGTATTTT; CDR3aa: CASSLGLAADTQYF; abundance: -; v_gene: TRBV7-9; d_gene: TRBD2; j_gene: TRBJ2-3
CDR3nt: TGCGCCAGCAGCAAAGACCAAGGAACCCAGTACTTC; CDR3aa: CASSKDQGTQYF; abundance: -; v_gene: TRBV5-1; d_gene: -; j_gene: TRBJ2-5
CDR3nt: TGTGCCTGGAGCTCACTAGGAGGGGGGTCAGATACGCAGTATTTT; CDR3aa: CAWSSLGGGSDTQYF; abundance: once; v_gene: TRBV30; d_gene: -; j_gene: TRBJ2-3
CDR3nt: TGCGCCAGCAGTGAGCAGGCCTCCTACGAGCAGTACTTC; CDR3aa: CASSEQASYEQYF; abundance: -; v_gene: TRBV10-1; d_gene: -; j_gene: TRBJ2-7
CDR3nt: TGTGCCAGCAGCTCCCCCGGGACAGGGGAGGATCAGCCCCAGCATTTT; CDR3aa: CASSSPGTGEDQPQHF; abundance: -; v_gene: TRBV7-8; d_gene: TRBD1; j_gene: TRBJ1-5
CDR3nt: TGTGCCAGCGCGGAGCGGAGGTCAGATACGCAGTATTTT; CDR3aa: CASAERRSDTQYF; abundance: once; v_gene: TRBV6-5; d_gene: -; j_gene: TRBJ2-3
CDR3nt: TGTGCCAGCAGCCCGAAAGGGAGTGAAGCTTTCTTT; CDR3aa: CASSPKGSEAFF; abundance: -; v_gene: TRBV11-2; d_gene: -; j_gene: TRBJ1-1
CDR3nt: TGTGCCAGCAGCCCGGACAACCGGAAAGGCGGGGAGCTGTTTTTT; CDR3aa: CASSPDNRKGGELFF; abundance: few; v_gene: TRBV25-1; d_gene: -; j_gene: TRBJ2-2
CDR3nt: TGTGCCTGGGGGGGACACCTGGAAGCTAACTATGGCTACACCTTC; CDR3aa: CAWGGHLEANYGYTF; abundance: -; v_gene: TRBV30; d_gene: -; j_gene: TRBJ1-2
CDR3nt: TGTGCCAGCAGCAAAGCGGAATGGTTCTCTGGGGCCAACGTCCTGACTTTC; CDR3aa: CASSKAEWFSGANVLTF; abundance: -; v_gene: TRBV21-1; d_gene: -; j_gene: TRBJ2-6
CDR3nt: TGCGCCAGCAGTGAGTCGAGTCAGGGGGCAAAGCAGTTCTTC; CDR3aa: CASSESSQGAKQFF; abundance: -; v_gene: TRBV10-2; d_gene: TRBD1; j_gene: TRBJ2-1
CDR3nt: TGCGCCAGCAGTTCCGGGACAGGGAACACCGGGGAGCTGTTTTTT; CDR3aa: CASSSGTGNTGELFF; abundance: -; v_gene: TRBV10-2; d_gene: TRBD1; j_gene: TRBJ2-2
CDR3nt: TGCGCCAGCAGCTTTCTGACTAGCAGAGTAAAGGATACGCAGTATTTT; CDR3aa: CASSFLTSRVKDTQYF; abundance: once; v_gene: TRBV5-1; d_gene: TRBD2; j_gene: TRBJ2-3
CDR3nt: TGTGCCAGCAGCTTGAAAGAGACCCAGTACTTC; CDR3aa: CASSLKETQYF; abundance: few; v_gene: TRBV2; d_gene: -; j_gene: TRBJ2-5
CDR3nt: TGTGCCAGCAGTGAAGCCACCCCACCAGGGAATGAGCAGTTCTTC; CDR3aa: CASSEATPPGNEQFF; abundance: -; v_gene: TRBV6-1; d_gene: -; j_gene: TRBJ2-1